These 3 T cell receptor beta chains share one sample of origin, sequenced in a study of T cells in Graves' hyperthyroidism and ophthalmopathy. Amplified regions were TCR beta CDR3 sequences from RNA transcripts. TCR CDR3 regions were first amplified by RT-PCR with HTBI primers. TCRdb re-called the multiplex PCR reads through MiXCR, storing one row per CDR3 protein. The sample consists of hundreds of thousands of distinct CDR3 sequences, less than 25% of them appearing once. Sequencing was carried out using blood. These receptors all come from a man aged 30 to 45 with Graves' ophthalmopathy.

Ten or more counts support this clonotype. The genes are TRBV24-1 and TRBJ1-2; D possibly corresponds to TRBD1 (5 bases). Germline lookup yields CDR1 KGHDR and CDR2 SFDVKD. Between the trimmed V and J ends, which lost 5 bases and 4 bases, there was a span of 10 bases. CDR3 size: 13 residues. The CDR3 is CATSGDGVYGYTF. The CDR3 DNA sequence: TGTGCCACCAGTGGGGACGGAGTCTATGGCTACACCTTC.

This clonotype was counted only a few times. V usage is TRBV12-3 or TRBV12-4 and J usage is TRBJ1-3; 9 nucleotides match TRBD1. This CDR3 has 14 residues. J lost 7 bases, V lost 7 bases, and 8 bases had no gene match. The CDR3 region is CASTGTGISNTIYF. The CDR3 coding sequence is TGTGCCAGCACCGGGACAGGGATCTCGAACACCATATATTTT.

This clonotype was observed many times. The genes are TRBV3-1 and TRBJ1-6, with TRBD1 matching over 10 bases. V shed 4 bases and J 6 bases; nucleotides not matched to a gene: 3. The CDR3 spans 15 residues. Looked up from germline, CDR1 is LGHDT and CDR2 is YNNKEL (reference sequence). The CDR3 region has the DNA TGTGCCAGCAGCCCCCGGGACAGGGGTAATTCACCCCTCCACTTT. It is translated as CASSPRDRGNSPLHF.